What follows are 7 T cell receptor beta chains derived from one specimen sequenced in a study of T cell changes during pregnancy in multiple sclerosis (dated by TCRdb to the late 2010s). The method behind the library was the immunoSEQ multiplex PCR assay. Here the immuneACCESS table is served through TCRdb, limited to in-frame sequences with V and J called. Missing clones are a known gap in these copies; in checked studies unresolved V genes cover under half, and the rest lacks a known reason. The sample has tens of thousands of clones on record, roughly 93% of them singletons. The ten largest clonotypes hold 3% to 4.5% of the sample. Sample: CD8+ T cells from peripheral blood mononuclear cells, taken in the second trimester of pregnancy. The receptor source for this set is a female donor with multiple sclerosis, enrolled in a pregnancy study.

The chain combines TRBV4-1 with TRBJ1-4; D is perhaps TRBD1 (5 bases). Germline V CDR1 and CDR2: MGHRA, YSYEKL. CDR3 length equals 16 residues. V shed 1 base and J shed 2 bases, with 11 bases lying between them. CDR3: CASSQVRGWTNEKLFF. CDR3 sequence (DNA): TGCGCCAGCAGCCAAGTTAGGGGTTGGACTAATGAAAAACTGTTTTTT.

V gene TRBV28 combines with J gene TRBJ1-2, with 8 bases matching TRBD1. With 1 base clipped from V and 5 bases from J, the junction kept 6 bases outside the gene matches. Germline loops: CDR1 MDHEN, CDR2 SYDVKM. CDR3 length equals 15 residues. The CDR3 nucleotides are TGTGCCAGCAGTTTATCCCGGACAGGGAGGTATGGCTACACCTTC. Protein: CASSLSRTGRYGYTF.

The CDR3 nucleotides are TGCGCCAGCAGCCAAGTCCTGACAGGCACGTTTAACACTGAAGCTTTCTTT. It translates to CASSQVLTGTFNTEAFF. This chain connects TRBV4-1 to TRBJ1-1, with D perhaps matching TRBD1 (6 bases). Deletions cut 1 base from V and 2 bases from J, with 17 bases between. CDR3 length: 17 residues. In germline, CDR1 is MGHRA, CDR2 YSYEKL.

V gene TRBV7-6 combines with J gene TRBJ1-5; 9 bases align to TRBD1. V was pared by 4 bases and J by 4 bases, with 5 bases of the junction left unmatched. Looked up from germline, CDR1 is SGHVS and CDR2 is FNYEAQ. The CDR3 is 15 residues long. CDR3 sequence reads: CASSSGTGLNQPQHF. DNA for the CDR3: TGTGCCAGCAGCTCCGGGACAGGGTTAAATCAGCCCCAGCATTTT.

The V gene is TRBV30, the J gene TRBJ1-1; D might be TRBD1 (5 bases). CDR1 GTSNPN and CDR2 SVGIG come from the germline V gene (reference sequence). Trimming removed 2 bases at V and 1 base at J, with 11 bases between. This CDR3 contains 14 residues. The chain's CDR3 is CAWSLRQSNTEAFF. CDR3 bases: TGTGCCTGGAGTCTCAGACAGTCGAACACTGAAGCTTTCTTT.

As DNA, the CDR3 is TGTGCCAGCAGCATTAGCGGCAGGGCAGAGACCCAGTACTTC. Protein product: CASSISGRAETQYF. This chain joins TRBV9 and TRBJ2-5; tentative D call: TRBD2 (6 bases). Germline V gene sequence: CDR1 SGDLS, CDR2 YYNGEE. The CDR3 length is 14 residues. Trimming took 4 bases from V and 4 from J, leaving 14 bases between them.

The chain carries TRBV7-6 and TRBJ2-1, with TRBD2 identical over 9 bases. The CDR3 length is 18 residues. The V and J ends lost 5 bases and 6 bases, in that order; junction bases with no gene match: 17. The germline V gene has CDR1 SGHVS and CDR2 FNYEAQ. This chain's CDR3 is CASSPEWAGGREANEQFF. The CDR3 coding sequence is TGTGCCAGCAGCCCAGAATGGGCGGGGGGGCGGGAAGCCAATGAGCAGTTCTTC.